A selection of T cell receptor beta chains follows, all from one sample in a study of metastatic and nonmetastatic thyroid tumors. TCRdb reprocessed the PCR reads via MiXCR. The sample carries tens of thousands of clones, 15% to 19% recorded once. The material sequenced was blood. Every receptor here comes from a female donor with papillary thyroid cancer or a benign thyroid nodule (not recorded which). Some clones in this sample may be carry-over from other donors' samples. Each CDR3 is given with its conserved first and last residue. D genes are given only for firm matches. Some rows mark clone size as missing; the rest say once, few, many or name a class of expanded clone.

TRBJ2-1 many NA TRBV4-2 CASSQFSGGGADEQFF
TRBJ2-7 many NA TRBV20-1 CSASDFGEGSYEQYF
TRBJ1-2 NA TRBD1 TRBV30 CATGGEFLNYGYTF
TRBJ1-5 NA NA TRBV12-3/TRBV12-4 CASSLIEGQPQHF
TRBJ1-1 few TRBD1 TRBV3-1 CASSQHRGGGTEAFF
TRBJ2-3 many TRBD1 TRBV19 CASSMGQGRGTQYF
TRBJ2-2 many NA TRBV7-9 CASSLIRGPGELFF
TRBJ1-1 many NA TRBV2 CASSEALGGRGNTEAFF
TRBJ2-1 few NA TRBV10-2 CASTPSSYNEQFF
TRBJ1-1 many TRBD1 TRBV6-1 CASRERTGGYAEAFF
TRBJ1-1 few NA TRBV18 CASSRGSTEAFF
TRBJ2-7 many NA TRBV5-6 CASSLWGALYEQYF
TRBJ2-1 NA NA TRBV4-1 CASSQTTGTDEQFF
TRBJ1-1 many NA TRBV28 CASSLRRPEAFF
TRBJ1-5 many TRBD1 TRBV30 CAWARTGDQPQHF
TRBJ2-7 NA NA TRBV11-2 CASSLDGQVTYEQYF
TRBJ1-1 many TRBD1 TRBV11-3 CASGDRVQTEAFF
TRBJ2-1 many NA TRBV28 CASSLTGSYYNEQFF
TRBJ1-1 many NA TRBV7-9 CASSLSGNTEAFF
TRBJ2-7 NA NA TRBV27 CASSKKGGRAYEQYF
TRBJ2-3 few NA TRBV7-9 CASSFIWASDTHYF
TRBJ2-5 many NA TRBV28 CASTNRGAGETQYF
TRBJ2-1 many TRBD2 TRBV5-6 CASLRLAGVNEQFF
TRBJ1-2 once TRBD1 TRBV20-1 CISTPDRGYGYTF
TRBJ2-7 NA TRBD1 TRBV28 CASFSGQGAYEQYF
TRBJ2-1 many NA TRBV28 CASTSYAGWNEQFF
TRBJ2-1 many TRBD1 TRBV7-9 CASSLGQGIREQFF
TRBJ2-1 NA TRBD1 TRBV5-1 CASSLGTAFSYNEQFF
TRBJ2-3 many NA TRBV5-1 CASSGGGTDTQYF
TRBJ1-4 NA NA TRBV9 CASSVDNGRFEKLFF
TRBJ1-1 many TRBD1 TRBV20-1 CSARVHRGPENTEAFF
TRBJ2-2 many TRBD2 TRBV19 CASRPRGGAGELFF
TRBJ1-5 NA NA TRBV7-8 CASSLQGNQPRHF
TRBJ1-2 many TRBD1 TRBV7-9 CASSFLETGSGYTF
TRBJ1-1 many NA TRBV9 CASSPPSRGNTEAFF
TRBJ1-5 medium-sized TRBD1 TRBV19 CASRQQGGGQPQHF
TRBJ2-1 many TRBD2 TRBV6-4 CASSDSGTSGYNEQFF
TRBJ2-4 many NA TRBV3-1 CASSKWEQGRSIQYF
TRBJ2-1 NA TRBD1 TRBV11-1 CASSPGTASYNEQFF
TRBJ2-7 few TRBD1 TRBV20-1 CSFNRGRDHYEQYF
TRBJ2-3 many NA TRBV20-1 CSAHDGGRSTDTQYF
TRBJ2-1 many NA TRBV7-6 CASSPSGRQTYNEQFF